This T cell receptor (beta chain) was documented in a study of T cells of healthy individuals. In its sample, this clonotype was seen a few times. Germline V lookup: CDR1 SGHAT, CDR2 FQDESV (reference sequence). V gave up 5 bases and J gave up 4 bases, with 10 bases separating them. The CDR3 extends over 13 amino acids. One entry per CDR3 protein, called by TCRdb with MiXCR from the 5' RACE reads. This table holds about 96,000 distinct CDR3 sequences, approximately 15% found once. The clonotype originates from a human donor in good health. The gene calls are TRBV11-1 and TRBJ2-3; D remains unclear. The CDR3 region has the DNA TGTGCCAGCAGCCCAGGATGGCCAGATACGCAGTATTTT. It translates to CASSPGWPDTQYF.